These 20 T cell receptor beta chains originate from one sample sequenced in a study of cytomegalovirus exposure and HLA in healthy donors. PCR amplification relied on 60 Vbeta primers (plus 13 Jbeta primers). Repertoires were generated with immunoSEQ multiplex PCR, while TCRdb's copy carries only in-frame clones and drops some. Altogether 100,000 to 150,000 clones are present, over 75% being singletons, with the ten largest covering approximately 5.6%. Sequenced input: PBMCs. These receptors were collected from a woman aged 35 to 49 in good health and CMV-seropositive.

CDR3 sequence reads: CASSVGPGMNTEAFF. The DNA of the CDR3 is TGTGCCAGCAGCGTAGGCCCAGGGATGAACACTGAAGCTTTCTTT. The chain is built from TRBV9 and TRBJ1-1, with a tentative D call TRBD1 (5 bases). The CDR3 spans 15 residues. Germline CDR1 is SGDLS and CDR2 is YYNGEE. Between the trimmed V and J ends, which lost 0 bases and 0 bases, there was a span of 9 bases.

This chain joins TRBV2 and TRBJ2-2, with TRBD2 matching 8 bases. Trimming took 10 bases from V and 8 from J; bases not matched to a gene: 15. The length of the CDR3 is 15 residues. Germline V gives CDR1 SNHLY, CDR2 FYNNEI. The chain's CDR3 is CATPASGQSLGELFF. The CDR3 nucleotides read TGTGCCACCCCGGCTAGCGGGCAGTCTTTGGGGGAGCTGTTTTTT. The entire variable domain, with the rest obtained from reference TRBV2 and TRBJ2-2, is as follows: EPEVTQTPSHQVTQMGQEVILRCVPISNHLYFYWYRQILGQKVEFLVSFYNNEISEKSEIFDDQFSVERPDGSNFTLKIRSTKLEDSAMYFCATPASGQSLGELFFGEGSRLTVL.

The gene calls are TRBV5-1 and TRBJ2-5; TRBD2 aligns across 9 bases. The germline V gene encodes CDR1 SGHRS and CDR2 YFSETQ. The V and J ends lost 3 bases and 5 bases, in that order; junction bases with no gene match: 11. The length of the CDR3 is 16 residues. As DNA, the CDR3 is TGCGCCAGCAGCTCGGCTATGCGGGGGGGCCGCGAGACCCAGTACTTC. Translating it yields CASSSAMRGGRETQYF.

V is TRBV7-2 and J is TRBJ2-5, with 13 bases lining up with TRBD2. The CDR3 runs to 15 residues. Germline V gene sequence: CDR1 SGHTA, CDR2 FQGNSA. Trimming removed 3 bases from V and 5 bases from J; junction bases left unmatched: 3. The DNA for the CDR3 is TGTGCCAGCAGCTTTCAGGGACTAGCGGGGGAGACCCAGTACTTC. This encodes CASSFQGLAGETQYF.

CDR3 residues: CAWSEPIYTSGGAQETQYF. CDR3 DNA sequence: TGTGCCTGGAGTGAGCCTATCTATACTAGCGGGGGGGCCCAAGAGACCCAGTACTTC. This chain uses TRBV30 with TRBJ2-5; 13 bases are a match to TRBD2. The V gene's germline CDR1 is GTSNPN and CDR2 SVGIG (reference sequence). CDR3 length: 19 residues. V trimming: 1 base; J trimming: 1 base; junction bases outside the gene matches: 12.

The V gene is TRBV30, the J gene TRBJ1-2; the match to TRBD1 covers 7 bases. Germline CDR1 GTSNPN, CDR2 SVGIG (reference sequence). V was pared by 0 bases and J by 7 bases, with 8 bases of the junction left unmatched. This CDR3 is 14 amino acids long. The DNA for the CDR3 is TGTGCCTGGAGTGTACTCACGACAGGGCGTGGCTACACCTTC. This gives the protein CAWSVLTTGRGYTF. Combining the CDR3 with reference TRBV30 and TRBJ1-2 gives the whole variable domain SQTIHQWPATLVQPVGSPLSLECTVEGTSNPNLYWYRQAAGRGLQLLFYSVGIGQISSEVPQNLSASRPQDRQFILSSKKLLLSDSGFYLCAWSVLTTGRGYTFGSGTRLTVV.

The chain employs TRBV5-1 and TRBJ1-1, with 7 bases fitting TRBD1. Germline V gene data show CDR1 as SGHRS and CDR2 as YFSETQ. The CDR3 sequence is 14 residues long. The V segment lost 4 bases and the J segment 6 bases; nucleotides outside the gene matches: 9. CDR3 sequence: CASSPVRQGAEAFF. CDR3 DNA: TGCGCCAGCAGCCCAGTTCGGCAGGGGGCTGAAGCTTTCTTT.

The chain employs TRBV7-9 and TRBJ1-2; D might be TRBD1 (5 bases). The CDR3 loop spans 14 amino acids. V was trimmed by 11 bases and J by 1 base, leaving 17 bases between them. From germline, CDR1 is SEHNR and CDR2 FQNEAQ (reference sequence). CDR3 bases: TGTGCCGGTGGGCAGGGAAACTTTAACTATGGCTACACCTTC. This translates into CAGGQGNFNYGYTF. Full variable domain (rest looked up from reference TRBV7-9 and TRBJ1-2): DTGVSQNPRHKITKRGQNVTFRCDPISEHNRLYWYRQTLGQGPEFLTYFQNEAQLEKSRLLSDRFSAERPKGSFSTLEIQRTEQGDSAMYLCAGGQGNFNYGYTFGSGTRLTVV.

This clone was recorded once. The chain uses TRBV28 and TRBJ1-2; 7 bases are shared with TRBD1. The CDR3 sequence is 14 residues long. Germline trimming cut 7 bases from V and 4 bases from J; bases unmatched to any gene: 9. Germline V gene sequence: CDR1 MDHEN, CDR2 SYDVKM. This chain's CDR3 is CASTLFRDSYGYTF. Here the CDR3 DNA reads TGTGCCAGCACCCTATTCCGGGACAGCTATGGCTACACCTTC.

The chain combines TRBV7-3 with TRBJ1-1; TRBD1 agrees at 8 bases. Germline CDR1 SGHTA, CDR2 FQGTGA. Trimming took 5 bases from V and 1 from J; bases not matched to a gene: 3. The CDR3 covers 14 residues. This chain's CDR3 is CASSQGTGNTEAFF. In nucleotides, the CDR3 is TGTGCCAGCAGCCAAGGGACAGGGAACACTGAAGCTTTCTTT.

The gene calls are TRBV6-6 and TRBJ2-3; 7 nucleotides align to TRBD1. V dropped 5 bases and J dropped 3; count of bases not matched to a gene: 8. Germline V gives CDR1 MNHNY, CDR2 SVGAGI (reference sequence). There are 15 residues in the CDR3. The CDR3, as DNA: TGTGCCAGCAGTCCCCACACAGGGGAGACAGATACGCAGTATTTT. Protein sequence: CASSPHTGETDTQYF.

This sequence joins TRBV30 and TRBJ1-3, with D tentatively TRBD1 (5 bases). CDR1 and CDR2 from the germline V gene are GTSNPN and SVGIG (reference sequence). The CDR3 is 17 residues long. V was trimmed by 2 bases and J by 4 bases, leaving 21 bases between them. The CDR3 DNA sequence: TGTGCCTGGAGTACCGACACAGGTTTTTTAGAGGGAAACACCATATATTTT. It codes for CAWSTDTGFLEGNTIYF.

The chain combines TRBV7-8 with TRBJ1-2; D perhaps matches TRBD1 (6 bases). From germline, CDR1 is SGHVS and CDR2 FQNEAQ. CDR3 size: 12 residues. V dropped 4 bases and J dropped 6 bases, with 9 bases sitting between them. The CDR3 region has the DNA TGTGCCAGCAGCTCCCACAGGGATGGCTACACCTTC. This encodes CASSSHRDGYTF.

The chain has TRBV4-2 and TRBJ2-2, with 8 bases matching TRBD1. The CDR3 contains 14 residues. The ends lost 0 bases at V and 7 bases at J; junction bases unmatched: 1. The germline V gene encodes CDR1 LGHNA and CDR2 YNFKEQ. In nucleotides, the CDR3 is TGTGCCAGCAGCCAAGAACAGGGGGTCGGGGAGCTGTTTTTT. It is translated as CASSQEQGVGELFF.

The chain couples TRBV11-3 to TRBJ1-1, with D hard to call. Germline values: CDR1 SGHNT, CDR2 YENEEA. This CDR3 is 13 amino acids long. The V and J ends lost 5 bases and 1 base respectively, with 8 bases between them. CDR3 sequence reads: CASSRLSNTEAFF. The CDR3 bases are TGTGCCAGCAGCCGGTTGTCGAACACTGAAGCTTTCTTT.

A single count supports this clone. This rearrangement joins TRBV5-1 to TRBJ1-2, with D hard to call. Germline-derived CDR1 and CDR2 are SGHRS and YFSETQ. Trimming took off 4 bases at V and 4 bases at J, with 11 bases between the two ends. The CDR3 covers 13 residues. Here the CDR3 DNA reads TGCGCCAGCAGCGTGGGTTTCGGCTATGGCTACACCTTC. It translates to CASSVGFGYGYTF.

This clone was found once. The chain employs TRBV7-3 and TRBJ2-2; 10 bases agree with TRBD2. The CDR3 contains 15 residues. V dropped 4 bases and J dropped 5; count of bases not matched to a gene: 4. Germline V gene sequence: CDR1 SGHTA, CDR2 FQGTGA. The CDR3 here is CASSSSGSPTGELFF. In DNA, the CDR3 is TGTGCCAGCAGCTCTAGCGGGAGCCCAACCGGGGAGCTGTTTTTT.

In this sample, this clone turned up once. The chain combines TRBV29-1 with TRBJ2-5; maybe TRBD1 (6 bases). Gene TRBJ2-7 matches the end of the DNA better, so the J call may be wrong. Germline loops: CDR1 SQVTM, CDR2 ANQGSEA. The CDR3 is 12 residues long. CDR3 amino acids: CSVEDSSYEQYF. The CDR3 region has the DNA TGCAGCGTTGAGGACAGTTCCTACGAGCAGTACTTC.

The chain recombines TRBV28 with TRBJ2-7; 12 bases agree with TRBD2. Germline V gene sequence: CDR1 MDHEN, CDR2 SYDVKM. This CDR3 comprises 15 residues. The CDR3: CGVQGGLAGSYEQYF. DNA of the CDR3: TGTGGCGTACAAGGGGGACTAGCGGGCTCCTACGAGCAGTACTTC.

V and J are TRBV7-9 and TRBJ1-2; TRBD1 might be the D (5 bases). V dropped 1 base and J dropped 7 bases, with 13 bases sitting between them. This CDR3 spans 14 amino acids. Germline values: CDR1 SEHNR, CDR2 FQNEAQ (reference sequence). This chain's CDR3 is CASSLVGRVGGYTF. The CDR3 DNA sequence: TGTGCCAGCAGCTTAGTGGGCAGGGTCGGTGGCTACACCTTC.